The rows below give T cell receptor beta chains drawn from one sample of a study of OX40 agonist ivuxolimab in advanced cancers. The protocol was immunoSEQ multiplex PCR, while the TCRdb copy is restricted to in-frame clones and leaves out a portion. The sample has some 14,000 clones, about three quarters seen once; the top ten hold 39%. Sample: CD4+ or CD8+ T cells sorted from blood, taken in a trial of the OX40 agonist ivuxolimab. These TCRs come from an adult with an advanced solid tumor such as melanoma, head and neck, liver or kidney cancer. Both conserved end residues are part of each CDR3. A D gene is named only where the DNA matches it firmly. The size field is filled for only some rows; it gives once, few, many or a size class.

j_call: TRBJ1-5
clone_size: NA
v_call: TRBV27
d_call: NA
cdr3_nt: TGTGCCAGCGGAGGGGGGAGCAATCAGCCCCAGCATTTT
cdr3_aa: CASGGGSNQPQHF

j_call: TRBJ2-3
clone_size: few
v_call: TRBV5-5
d_call: NA
cdr3_nt: TGTGCCAGCAGCCAAGATGATTTTGGGGACACCGTAGATACGCAGTATTTT
cdr3_aa: CASSQDDFGDTVDTQYF

j_call: TRBJ2-7
clone_size: NA
v_call: TRBV30
d_call: NA
cdr3_nt: TGTGCCTGGAGTGTGATACGGGGTTACGAGCAGTACTTC
cdr3_aa: CAWSVIRGYEQYF

j_call: TRBJ2-5
clone_size: NA
v_call: TRBV7-9
d_call: NA
cdr3_nt: TGTGCCAGCAGCTTTAACGACCGAGCCCAAGAGACCCAGTACTTC
cdr3_aa: CASSFNDRAQETQYF

j_call: TRBJ2-7
clone_size: NA
v_call: TRBV7-7
d_call: TRBD2
cdr3_nt: TGTGCCAGCAGCTACCTAGCGGGAGCGTCCTACGAGCAGTACTTC
cdr3_aa: CASSYLAGASYEQYF

j_call: TRBJ2-1
clone_size: NA
v_call: TRBV7-6
d_call: TRBD2
cdr3_nt: TGTGCCAGCAGCTTTATAGCGGGAGGAGGTAACTCCTACAATGAGCAGTTCTTC
cdr3_aa: CASSFIAGGGNSYNEQFF

j_call: TRBJ1-2
clone_size: once
v_call: TRBV27
d_call: NA
cdr3_nt: TGTGCCAGCAGTCCCCACCTGAGAGGGGGTGGCTACACCTTC
cdr3_aa: CASSPHLRGGGYTF

j_call: TRBJ1-1
clone_size: NA
v_call: TRBV9
d_call: TRBD1
cdr3_nt: TGTGCCAGCAGCGACCCAGGGGGCGGGAACACTGAAGCTTTCTTT
cdr3_aa: CASSDPGGGNTEAFF

j_call: TRBJ2-7
clone_size: NA
v_call: TRBV19
d_call: TRBD2
cdr3_nt: TGTGCCAGTAGCCCGGAAGGAGGGACTAGTTCCTACGAGCAGTACTTC
cdr3_aa: CASSPEGGTSSYEQYF

j_call: TRBJ2-3
clone_size: many
v_call: TRBV15
d_call: TRBD1
cdr3_nt: TGTGCCACCAGCAGAGATCGCGGGACAGGAACAGATACGCAGTATTTT
cdr3_aa: CATSRDRGTGTDTQYF

j_call: TRBJ2-5
clone_size: NA
v_call: TRBV4-1
d_call: TRBD1
cdr3_nt: TGCGCCAGCAGCCAAGAGGGGACAGGGTTCCGTGAGACCCAGTACTTC
cdr3_aa: CASSQEGTGFRETQYF

j_call: TRBJ1-1
clone_size: NA
v_call: TRBV6-1
d_call: NA
cdr3_nt: TGTGCCAGCAGTGAGGGCTGGGTCGGTAGTGGAGCTTTCTTT
cdr3_aa: CASSEGWVGSGAFF

j_call: TRBJ1-2
clone_size: NA
v_call: TRBV19
d_call: NA
cdr3_nt: TGTGCCAATCCCGATGAGTGTGGCTACACCTTC
cdr3_aa: CANPDECGYTF

j_call: TRBJ2-7
clone_size: few
v_call: TRBV9
d_call: NA
cdr3_nt: TGTGCCAGCAGCCCTTCTACTACCTACGAGCAGTACTTC
cdr3_aa: CASSPSTTYEQYF

j_call: TRBJ1-1
clone_size: NA
v_call: TRBV15
d_call: TRBD1
cdr3_nt: TGTGCCACCAGCACCGGACAGGGTATGACTGAAGCTTTCTTT
cdr3_aa: CATSTGQGMTEAFF

j_call: TRBJ2-3
clone_size: NA
v_call: TRBV10-2
d_call: TRBD1
cdr3_nt: TGCGCCAGCAGTGAGCAGGGGGTTGAAACAGATACGCAGTATTTT
cdr3_aa: CASSEQGVETDTQYF

j_call: TRBJ2-1
clone_size: NA
v_call: TRBV6-5
d_call: NA
cdr3_nt: TGTGCCAGCGACCCGGACGGGGGTACGTACAATGAGCAGTTCTTC
cdr3_aa: CASDPDGGTYNEQFF

j_call: TRBJ1-6
clone_size: NA
v_call: TRBV10-3
d_call: NA
cdr3_nt: TGTGCCATCAGTGAGATTCAGAAGGGTTATAATTCACCCCTCCACTTT
cdr3_aa: CAISEIQKGYNSPLHF

j_call: TRBJ2-2
clone_size: few
v_call: TRBV6-5
d_call: NA
cdr3_nt: TGTGCCAGCAGCCTTACGTTTCTAACCGGGGAGCTGTTTTTT
cdr3_aa: CASSLTFLTGELFF

j_call: TRBJ1-1
clone_size: NA
v_call: TRBV11-2
d_call: NA
cdr3_nt: TGTGCCAGCAGCTTAATCGGGGGAGTAGACACTGAAGCTTTCTTT
cdr3_aa: CASSLIGGVDTEAFF

j_call: TRBJ1-2
clone_size: NA
v_call: TRBV7-9
d_call: NA
cdr3_nt: TGTGCCAGCAGCGGGCTGGGGGTCCATAACTATGGCTACACCTTC
cdr3_aa: CASSGLGVHNYGYTF

j_call: TRBJ2-3
clone_size: NA
v_call: TRBV7-9
d_call: NA
cdr3_nt: TGTGCCAGCAGCTTTAGCACAGATACGCAGTATTTT
cdr3_aa: CASSFSTDTQYF

j_call: TRBJ2-7
clone_size: NA
v_call: TRBV9
d_call: NA
cdr3_nt: TGTGCCAGCAGCGGAGGACAGCTCTACGAGCAGTACTTC
cdr3_aa: CASSGGQLYEQYF

j_call: TRBJ1-4
clone_size: NA
v_call: TRBV2
d_call: NA
cdr3_nt: TGTGCCAGCAGTGAAAAGTTTAGCCTGGGTGGGCCTAATGAAAAACTGTTTTTT
cdr3_aa: CASSEKFSLGGPNEKLFF

j_call: TRBJ2-7
clone_size: NA
v_call: TRBV29-1
d_call: TRBD1
cdr3_nt: TGCAGCGCCGAACTGGACAGGGGTACGTCCGAGCAGTACTTC
cdr3_aa: CSAELDRGTSEQYF

j_call: TRBJ1-2
clone_size: NA
v_call: TRBV5-1
d_call: NA
cdr3_nt: TGCGCCAGCAGCCCCGGTTGGGACTATGGCTACACCTTC
cdr3_aa: CASSPGWDYGYTF

j_call: TRBJ2-7
clone_size: NA
v_call: TRBV30
d_call: NA
cdr3_nt: TGTGCCGGGGGGGACAACGAGCAGTACTTC
cdr3_aa: CAGGDNEQYF

j_call: TRBJ1-6
clone_size: NA
v_call: TRBV6-5
d_call: NA
cdr3_nt: TGTGCCAGCAGCCTCACTTCACCATTGGGTTCACCCCTCCACTTT
cdr3_aa: CASSLTSPLGSPLHF

j_call: TRBJ1-4
clone_size: NA
v_call: TRBV6-5
d_call: NA
cdr3_nt: TGTGCCAGCAGTGGGCTAAGACAGCGAGCTAAGAAACTGTTTTTT
cdr3_aa: CASSGLRQRAKKLFF